This TCR beta chain was captured in a study of cytomegalovirus exposure and HLA in healthy donors. CDR3 length equals 12 residues. The V end lost 0 bases, the J end lost 10 bases, and 10 bases lay between the germline ends. Germline CDR1 SGHRS, CDR2 YFSETQ. A multiplex PCR was run with 60 Vbeta primers and 13 Jbeta primers. TCRdb's copy holds only in-frame clones and misses some; the assay was immunoSEQ multiplex PCR. The sample carries about 160,000 clones, 78% recorded once. The sequencing sample was made of PBMCs. The J gene is TRBJ1-1, the V gene TRBV5-1; no firm D call. The receptor's source is a male donor in good health and CMV-seronegative. The CDR3 protein is CASSLDASTAFF. The CDR3 region has the DNA TGCGCCAGCAGCTTGGATGCGAGTACAGCTTTCTTT.